This TCR beta chain came from a study of identical twins. Study results and caveats: Abundant cord blood beta clonotypes carried fewer insertions; memory repertoires showed none.

There are many counts of this clonotype. Its antigen is still unknown. The ends were cut back, 0 bases at V and 9 bases at J, with 3 bases in the middle. Germline CDR1 reads DFQATT; CDR2 reads SNEGSKA (reference sequence). The CDR3 extends over 10 amino acids. MiXCR, applied by TCRdb to the 5' RACE reads, yields one record per CDR3 protein. This table holds 260,000 or so distinct CDR3 sequences, approximately 6.8% found once. The sample was also reused in another study, on yellow fever vaccine responses in identical twins.

This sequence originates from a woman aged 18-29 years in good health. The V call is TRBV20-1, the J call TRBJ2-1, with no clear D. What was sequenced was CD8+ T cells sorted from blood. The CDR3 coding sequence is TGCAGTGCTAGAGACGGTGAGCAGTTCTTC. Its protein product is CSARDGEQFF.